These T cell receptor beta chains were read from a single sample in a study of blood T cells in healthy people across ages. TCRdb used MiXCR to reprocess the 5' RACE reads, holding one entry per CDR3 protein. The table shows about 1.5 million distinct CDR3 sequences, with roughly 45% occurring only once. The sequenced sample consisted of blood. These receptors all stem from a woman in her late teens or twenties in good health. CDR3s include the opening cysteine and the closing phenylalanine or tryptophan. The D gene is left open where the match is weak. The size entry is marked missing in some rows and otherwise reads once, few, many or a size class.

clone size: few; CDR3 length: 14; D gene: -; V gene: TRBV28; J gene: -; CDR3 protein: CASKETSFTYEQYF
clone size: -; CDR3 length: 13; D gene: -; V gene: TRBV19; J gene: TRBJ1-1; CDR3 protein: CASSNRMNTEAFF
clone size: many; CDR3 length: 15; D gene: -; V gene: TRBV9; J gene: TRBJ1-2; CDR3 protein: CASSVAGRLGYGYTF
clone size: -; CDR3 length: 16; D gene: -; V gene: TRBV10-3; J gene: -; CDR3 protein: CAITRQGLGSYNEQYF
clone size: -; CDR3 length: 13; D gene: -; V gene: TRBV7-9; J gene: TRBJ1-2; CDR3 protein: CASSTGLVYGYTF
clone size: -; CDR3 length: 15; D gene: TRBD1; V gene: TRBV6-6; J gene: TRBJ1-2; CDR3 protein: CASSYKGQTTYGYTF
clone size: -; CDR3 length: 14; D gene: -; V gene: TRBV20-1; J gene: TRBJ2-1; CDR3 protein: CSAQPGRTYNEQFF
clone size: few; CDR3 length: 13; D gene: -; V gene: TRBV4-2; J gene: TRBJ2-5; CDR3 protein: CASSLVYQETQYF
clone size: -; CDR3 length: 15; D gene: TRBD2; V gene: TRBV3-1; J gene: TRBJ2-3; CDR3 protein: CASSQGTSGIDTQYF
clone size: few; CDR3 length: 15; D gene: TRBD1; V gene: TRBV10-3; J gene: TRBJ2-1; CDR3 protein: CAISRQGSSYNEQFF
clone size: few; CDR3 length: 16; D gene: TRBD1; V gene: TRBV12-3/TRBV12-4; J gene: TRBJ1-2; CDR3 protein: CASSRGPGTGMDGYTF
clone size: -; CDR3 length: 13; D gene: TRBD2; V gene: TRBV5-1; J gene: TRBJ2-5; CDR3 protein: CASSWTSPETQYF
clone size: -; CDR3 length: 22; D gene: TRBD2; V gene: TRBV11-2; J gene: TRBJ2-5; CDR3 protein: CASSLFRLTRESPLNSYNEQYF
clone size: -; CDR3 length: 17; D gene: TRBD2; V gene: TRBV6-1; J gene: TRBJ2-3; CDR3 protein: CASSEAGLAGGTDTQYF
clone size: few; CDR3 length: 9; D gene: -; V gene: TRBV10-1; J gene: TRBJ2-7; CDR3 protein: CASRHEQYF